This TCR beta chain was sequenced for a study of blood T cell repertoires in COVID-19. About the study: The origin of the acute and convalescent COVID-19 samples was the United States, Italy and Spain.

This clone was seen just once. Original methodology: Researchers report that nucleated cell counts were estimated from reference gene primer amplification. TCRdb's table, derived via immunoSEQ multiplex PCR, lists solely in-frame clones and lacks some. That table supplies the V and J calls and clone size; D and trimming were determined from the DNA. Here the sample spans about 200,000 clones, around 92% being singletons. Germline V gives CDR1 LGHDT, CDR2 YNNKEL (reference sequence). This CDR3 comprises 19 residues. Trimming left V 1 base short and J 3 bases short, with 23 bases between. Those who participated ranged in age from about 18 to 89 years and resided in around 22 US areas. Cohort 3 recovered donors had two negative PCRs, clearance, or symptom resolution.

The sample consisted of PBMCs or T cells enriched from blood (not recorded which). This rearrangement joins TRBV3-1 (or the pseudogene TRBV3-2) to TRBJ2-3, with D perhaps matching TRBD2 (5 bases). The sequence derives from a woman aged 18-29 years who had recovered from COVID-19. In DNA, the CDR3 is TGTGCCAGCAGCCAAGTTTCCACACGAGGAGGAATTGAGACAGATACGCAGTATTTT. Its protein is CASSQVSTRGGIETDTQYF.